Below, 8 T cell receptor beta chains from the same sample are listed, as sequenced in a study of vaccination effects on CD4 cells after COVID-19. Here immunoSEQ multiplex PCR was the method, and the copy in TCRdb shows in-frame clones only, minus some. The table records around 15,000 clones, 76% of them present only once. Expansion of antigen-specific CD4+ T cells with viral peptide pools was carried out by the ViraFEST assay before sequencing. Upon completion of roughly ten days in culture, CD4+ T cells were isolated. Each participant received a vaccine that was either BNT162b2 or mRNA-1273, given as two doses. Their antigens are not known. Specimen: CD4+ T cells from PBMCs cultured with HCoV-NL63 spike peptides, collected after COVID-19 vaccination. The source of these receptors is a human donor who received a COVID-19 vaccine.

The V and J genes are TRBV10-3 and TRBJ2-7, with D tentatively TRBD1 (5 bases). CDR3 size: 14 residues. Between the trimmed V and J ends, which lost 0 bases and 6 bases, there was a span of 12 bases. The V gene's germline CDR1 is ENHRY and CDR2 SYGVKD. This CDR3 reads CAISESGREGEQYF. CDR3 DNA sequence: TGTGCCATCAGTGAGTCAGGCAGGGAAGGCGAGCAGTACTTC.

This chain uses TRBV7-2 with TRBJ2-2, with 9 nucleotides matching TRBD1. The CDR3 has 15 residues. The germline CDR1 and CDR2 sequences are SGHTA and FQGNSA. The junction had 4 bases not matched to a gene; V was cut back by 5 bases and J by 3 bases. DNA for the CDR3: TGTGCCAGCAGCAAAAGACAGGGGGACACCGGGGAGCTGTTTTTT. Its translation is CASSKRQGDTGELFF.

V is TRBV5-6 and J is TRBJ1-3; a weak D match, TRBD1 (6 bases). The CDR3 spans 13 residues. In germline, CDR1 is SGHDT, CDR2 YYEEEE. V was trimmed by 4 bases and J by 4 bases, leaving 9 bases between them. The CDR3 DNA reads TGTGCCAGCAGCCGAGACAGGGGAAACACCATATATTTT. Translation: CASSRDRGNTIYF.

The chain recombines TRBV30 with TRBJ2-2; 8 nucleotides line up with TRBD1. The CDR3 is 13 amino acids. Trimming took 3 bases from V and 4 from J; bases not matched to a gene: 1. The germline V gene encodes CDR1 GTSNPN and CDR2 SVGIG (reference sequence). The CDR3 loop reads CAWRDRGTGELFF. The CDR3 DNA sequence: TGTGCCTGGAGAGACAGGGGCACCGGGGAGCTGTTTTTT.

The rearrangement uses TRBV6-5 and TRBJ1-1; no firm D call. The V gene lost 6 bases and the J gene lost 1 base, with 12 bases spanning the gap. The CDR3 covers 14 residues. From germline, CDR1 is MNHEY and CDR2 SVGAGI. The CDR3 sequence is CASSDINRNTEAFF. CDR3 sequence (DNA): TGTGCCAGCAGCGATATAAACAGGAACACTGAAGCTTTCTTT.

This clone was seen more than once but under ten times. This sequence joins TRBV28 and TRBJ2-7; perhaps D is TRBD1 or TRBD2 (5 bases each). V dropped 8 bases and J dropped 3 bases, with 11 bases sitting between them. The germline gives CDR1 MDHEN, CDR2 SYDVKM. The CDR3 is 12 amino acids. In DNA, the CDR3 is TGTGCCAGCGGGACGCAAGACTACGAGCAGTACTTC. Translated, it gives CASGTQDYEQYF.

The gene calls are TRBV25-1 and TRBJ2-7, with TRBD2 identical over 8 bases. V lost 4 bases and J lost 3; bases outside the gene matches: 5. Looked up from germline, CDR1 is MGHDK and CDR2 is SYGVNS. The CDR3 sequence is 14 residues long. CDR3 protein: CASSASGGLYEQYF. The CDR3 bases are TGTGCCAGCAGTGCAAGCGGGGGTCTCTACGAGCAGTACTTC.

CDR3 sequence (DNA): TGTGCCAGCAGCTTAGCCGGGACACAAAGGAGTGAAAAACTGTTTTTT. Translation gives CASSLAGTQRSEKLFF. The chain uses TRBV7-2 and TRBJ1-4; D is possibly TRBD1 (6 bases). CDR1 and CDR2 from the germline V gene are SGHTA and FQGNSA. The CDR3 is 16 residues long. V was pared by 0 bases and J by 7 bases, with 15 bases between.